Below, 4 T cell receptor beta chains from the same sample are listed, as sequenced in a study of CD8+ T cells in alopecia areata. RNA extraction and reverse transcription yielded cDNA as sequencing template. This table comes from immunoSEQ multiplex PCR, and its TCRdb copy is limited to in-frame clones, with some not included. The sample yields 100,000 to 120,000 clones, 56% seen once. This sample's treatment: oral pan-JAK inhibitor, 5-10 mg twice daily. Sequenced material: CD4+ T cells sorted from blood, taken at week 24, from a patient treated with tofacitinib. The receptors come from a human donor with alopecia areata.

In its sample, this clone was seen a few times. The rearrangement joins TRBV30 to TRBJ2-5, with TRBD2 as a possible D gene (6 bases). V was pared by 6 bases and J by 5 bases, with 19 bases between. The CDR3 has 14 residues. In germline, CDR1 is GTSNPN, CDR2 SVGIG (reference sequence). DNA for the CDR3: TGTGCCTGTCGGGGACCGGGGGAGGTTGAGACCCAGTACTTC. This translates into CACRGPGEVETQYF. Full variable domain (remainder filled in from reference TRBV30 and TRBJ2-5): SQTIHQWPATLVQPVGSPLSLECTVEGTSNPNLYWYRQAAGRGLQLLFYSVGIGQISSEVPQNLSASRPQDRQFILSSKKLLLSDSGFYLCACRGPGEVETQYFGPGTRLLVL.

The gene calls are TRBV6-5 and TRBJ1-1; 11 nucleotides match TRBD1. The germline V gene encodes CDR1 MNHEY and CDR2 SVGAGI. This CDR3 is built from 15 residues. V was pared by 6 bases and J by 4 bases, with 7 bases of the junction left unmatched. CDR3 region: CASSVPGTGGTEAFF. CDR3 in DNA: TGTGCCAGCAGCGTACCCGGGACAGGGGGCACTGAAGCTTTCTTT.

The chain has TRBV4-3 and TRBJ1-6; tentative D call: TRBD1 (5 bases). With 4 bases removed from V and 7 bases from J, the gap between germline ends came to 11 bases. The CDR3 loop spans 14 amino acids. Germline V gene lookup returns CDR1 LGHNA and CDR2 YSLEER. CDR3 bases: TGCGCCAGCAGCCCGACAGAGACGAATTCACCCCTCCACTTT. Encoded protein: CASSPTETNSPLHF.

The chain employs TRBV7-9 and TRBJ2-5, with 7 nucleotides matching TRBD2. Germline V CDR1 and CDR2: SEHNR, FQNEAQ (reference sequence). Trimming at V came to 5 bases and at J to 5 bases, leaving 14 bases not matched to a gene. The CDR3 spans 16 residues. As DNA, the CDR3 is TGTGCCAGCAGCGCTAGGGGCGGGGGTACTGCGGAGACCCAGTACTTC. Translated, it gives CASSARGGGTAETQYF.